A single sample gave rise to the 8 T cell receptor beta chains below, sequenced in a study of T cells after yellow fever vaccination. MiXCR was run by TCRdb on the 5' RACE reads, yielding one entry per CDR3 protein. The profile shows about 350,000 distinct CDR3 sequences, roughly 3.9% of them singletons. The sequences come from PBMCs, collected 5 days after the yellow fever booster vaccination. The receptors here all came from a man aged 18-30 years who received the YFV17D yellow fever vaccine.

The V and J genes are TRBV5-1 and TRBJ2-7, with TRBD2 as a possible D gene (5 bases). The ends were cut back, 2 bases at V and 6 bases at J, with 15 bases in the middle. The CDR3 loop spans 14 amino acids. The germline V gene has CDR1 SGHRS and CDR2 YFSETQ. Written as DNA, the CDR3 is TGCGCCAGCAGCTTTTTCCAGGCAGAGGGCGAGCAGTACTTC. Encoded protein: CASSFFQAEGEQYF.

This clonotype was seen a handful of times. In DNA, the CDR3 is TGTGCCAGCAGCGTACGGGGGCTCACCGGGGAGCTGTTTTTT. Its translation is CASSVRGLTGELFF. The rearrangement joins TRBV9 to TRBJ2-2, with D perhaps given as TRBD1 or TRBD2 (6 bases each). Germline CDR1 is SGDLS and CDR2 is YYNGEE. This CDR3 region has 14 residues. V lost 1 base and J lost 4, with 8 bases in between.

This clonotype came up many times. This chain uses TRBV7-9 with TRBJ2-3; 11 bases are a match to TRBD2. The CDR3 covers 16 residues. The trim removed 4 bases at V and 3 bases at J, leaving 6 bases unmatched. The germline V gene encodes CDR1 SEHNR and CDR2 FQNEAQ (reference sequence). CDR3 amino acids: CASSSRLAGWTDTQYF. The CDR3 region has the DNA TGTGCCAGCAGCTCCCGACTAGCGGGGTGGACAGATACGCAGTATTTT.

V is TRBV7-2 and J is TRBJ1-4, with 8 nucleotides matching TRBD1. Germline CDR1 is SGHTA and CDR2 is FQGNSA. The CDR3 is 12 residues long. The junction had 2 bases not matched to a gene; V was cut back by 9 bases and J by 5 bases. CDR3 bases: TGTGCCAGTCGGACAGGGAATGAAAAACTGTTTTTT. Its translation is CASRTGNEKLFF.

This clonotype was counted many times. The rearrangement uses TRBV7-2 and TRBJ1-3; 10 bases map to TRBD1. The CDR3 is made up of 16 amino acids. The V and J ends lost 7 bases and 3 bases, in that order; junction bases with no gene match: 9. The germline gives CDR1 SGHTA, CDR2 FQGNSA. In DNA form, the CDR3 reads TGTGCCAGCACCACCCGGGACAGGGGACGTGGAAACACCATATATTTT. Translated, it gives CASTTRDRGRGNTIYF. The variable domain in full, with the rest retrieved from reference TRBV7-2 and TRBJ1-3, is GAGVSQSPSNKVTEKGKDVELRCDPISGHTALYWYRQSLGQGLEFLIYFQGNSAPDKSGLPSDRFSAERTGGSVSTLTIQRTQQEDSAVYLCASTTRDRGRGNTIYFGEGSWLTVV.

The CDR3 DNA follows: TGTGCCAGTAGTATTGGCCGGGACAGGGGGACAGATACGCAGTATTTT. It translates to CASSIGRDRGTDTQYF. The genes are TRBV19 and TRBJ2-3; 11 bases agree with TRBD1. Germline V lookup: CDR1 LNHDA, CDR2 SQIVND (reference sequence). The ends lost 3 bases at V and 3 bases at J; junction bases unmatched: 5. The CDR3 runs to 16 residues.

This clonotype was counted a few times. The chain carries TRBV2 and TRBJ2-6, with 9 bases identical to TRBD1. V was pared by 4 bases and J by 0 bases, with 13 bases of the junction left unmatched. Germline CDR1 SNHLY, CDR2 FYNNEI. The CDR3 covers 20 residues. CDR3 amino acids: CASSVRHRGPTRSGANVLTF. The CDR3 DNA reads as TGTGCCAGCAGTGTGCGGCACAGGGGGCCCACCCGCTCTGGGGCCAACGTCCTGACTTTC. The variable domain in full, with the rest retrieved from reference TRBV2 and TRBJ2-6, is EPEVTQTPSHQVTQMGQEVILRCVPISNHLYFYWYRQILGQKVEFLVSFYNNEISEKSEIFDDQFSVERPDGSNFTLKIRSTKLEDSAMYFCASSVRHRGPTRSGANVLTFGAGSRLTVL.

This clonotype was counted between two and nine times. The chain has TRBV6-5 and TRBJ2-1, with D possibly being TRBD1 (5 bases). CDR3 length: 15 amino acids. CDR1 is MNHEY and CDR2 is SVGAGI in the germline V gene. The germline V and J ends were trimmed by 0 bases and 8 bases, with 14 bases remaining between them. Here the CDR3 DNA reads TGTGCCAGCAGTTACTCGGTGCTAGGGGAACATGAGCAGTTCTTC. Its translation is CASSYSVLGEHEQFF.